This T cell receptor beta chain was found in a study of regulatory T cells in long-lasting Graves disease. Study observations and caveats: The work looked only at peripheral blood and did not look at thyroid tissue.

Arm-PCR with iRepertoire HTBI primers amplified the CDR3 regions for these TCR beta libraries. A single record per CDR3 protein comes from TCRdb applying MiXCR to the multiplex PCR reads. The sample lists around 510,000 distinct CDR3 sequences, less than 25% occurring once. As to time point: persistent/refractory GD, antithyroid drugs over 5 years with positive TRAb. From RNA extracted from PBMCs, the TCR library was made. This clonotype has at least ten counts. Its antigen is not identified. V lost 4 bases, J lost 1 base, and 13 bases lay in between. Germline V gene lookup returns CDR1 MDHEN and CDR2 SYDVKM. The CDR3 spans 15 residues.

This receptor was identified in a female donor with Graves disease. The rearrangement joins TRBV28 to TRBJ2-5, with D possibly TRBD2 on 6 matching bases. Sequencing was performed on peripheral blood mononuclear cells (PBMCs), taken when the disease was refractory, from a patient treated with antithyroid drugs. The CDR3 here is CASSSAGNSQETQYF. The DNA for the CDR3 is TGTGCCAGCAGTTCCGCGGGGAATAGCCAAGAGACCCAGTACTTC.